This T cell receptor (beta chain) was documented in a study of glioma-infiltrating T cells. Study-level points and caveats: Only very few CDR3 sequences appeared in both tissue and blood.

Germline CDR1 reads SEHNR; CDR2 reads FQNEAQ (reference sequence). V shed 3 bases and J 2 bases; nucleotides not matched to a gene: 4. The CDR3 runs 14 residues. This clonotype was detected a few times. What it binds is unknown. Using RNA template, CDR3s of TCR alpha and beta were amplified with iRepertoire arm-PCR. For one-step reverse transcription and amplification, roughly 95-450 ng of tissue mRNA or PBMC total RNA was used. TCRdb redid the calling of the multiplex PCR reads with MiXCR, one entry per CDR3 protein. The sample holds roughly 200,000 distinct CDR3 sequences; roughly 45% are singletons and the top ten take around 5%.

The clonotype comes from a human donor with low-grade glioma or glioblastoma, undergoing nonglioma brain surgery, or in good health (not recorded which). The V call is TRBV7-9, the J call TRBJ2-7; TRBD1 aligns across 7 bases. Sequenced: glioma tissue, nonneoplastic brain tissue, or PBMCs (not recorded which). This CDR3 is CASSFDQGAYEQYF. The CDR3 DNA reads TGTGCCAGCAGCTTCGACCAGGGGGCCTACGAGCAGTACTTC.